This T cell receptor beta chain derives from a study of identifying expanded T cells in peripheral blood. Worth noting for this clone: Its antigen remains unidentified.

CDR1 SNHLY and CDR2 FYNNEI come from the germline V gene. The CDR3 has 17 residues. Trimming cost V 6 bases and J 4 bases; bases outside gene matches: 15. No infections or other immune events were documented during collection. Study results and limitations: Approximately 1.2 clones differed between technical replicates, versus approximately 16 and 20 over time.

The assay was immunoSEQ multiplex PCR, and TCRdb's table has in-frame clones only and misses some. The sample records under 130,000 clones, 80% to 90% being singletons. The source of this sequence is a person aged 18 to 75 in good health. The chain recombines TRBV2 with TRBJ2-3, with 8 bases lining up with TRBD2. Sequenced input: blood. The CDR3 region is CASRPTPERGFPDTQYF. The CDR3 bases are TGTGCCAGCAGACCTACCCCTGAGCGGGGGTTCCCAGATACGCAGTATTTT.